This TCR beta chain was captured in a study of glioma-infiltrating T cells after dendritic cell vaccination. On the study more broadly: Patients had newly diagnosed or recurrent glioblastoma and received dendritic cell vaccines.

The germline V and J ends were trimmed by 4 bases and 0 bases, with 10 bases remaining between them. The CDR3 spans 15 residues. CDR1 SGHTA and CDR2 FQGNSA come from the germline V gene. Primers: 60 V beta forward and 13 J beta reverse. Method: immunoSEQ multiplex PCR; TCRdb's copy keeps in-frame clones and lacks some. The sample lists some 73,000 clones, almost 85% occurring once. Selection required adequate fresh-frozen tumor tissue plus more than two years' survival data. The input for sequencing was blood, taken before dendritic cell vaccination. The genes are TRBV7-2 and TRBJ1-5, with a tentative D call TRBD1 (5 bases). The clonotype comes from a human donor with glioblastoma. DNA of the CDR3: TGTGCCAGCAGCTCTGGAGGGGCTAGCAATCAGCCCCAGCATTTT. Amino acid sequence: CASSSGGASNQPQHF.